This T cell receptor (beta chain) was recorded in a study of CD8 T cells in Susac syndrome. About the research overall: At the time their blood was drawn, patients with Susac syndrome were either therapy-naive, on corticosteroids (with some of them also receiving intravenous immunoglobulin), or on intravenous immunoglobulin alone.

Random hexamers served to reverse transcribe roughly 0.5 to 1 ug RNA. One entry per CDR3 protein results from TCRdb running MiXCR on the immunoSEQ multiplex PCR reads. The repertoire has around 200,000 distinct CDR3 sequences, just under 95% of them found once; the top ten carry about 0.1%. The germline gives CDR1 DFQATT, CDR2 SNEGSKA (reference sequence). V lost 3 bases and J lost 0, with 17 bases in between. This CDR3 spans 17 amino acids. The study sequenced TCR beta in blood CD8+ and CD4+ T cells. Patients with Susac syndrome fulfilled recently defined diagnostic criteria for definite or probable disease.

This TCR derives from a human donor with Susac syndrome. The chain recombines TRBV20-1 with TRBJ1-4; maybe TRBD1 (6 bases). Sequences were obtained from CD4+ T cells from PBMCs. The CDR3 protein is CSASPRGEPTTNEKLFF. CDR3 coding DNA: TGCAGTGCTAGCCCGAGGGGGGAACCAACAACTAATGAAAAACTGTTTTTT.